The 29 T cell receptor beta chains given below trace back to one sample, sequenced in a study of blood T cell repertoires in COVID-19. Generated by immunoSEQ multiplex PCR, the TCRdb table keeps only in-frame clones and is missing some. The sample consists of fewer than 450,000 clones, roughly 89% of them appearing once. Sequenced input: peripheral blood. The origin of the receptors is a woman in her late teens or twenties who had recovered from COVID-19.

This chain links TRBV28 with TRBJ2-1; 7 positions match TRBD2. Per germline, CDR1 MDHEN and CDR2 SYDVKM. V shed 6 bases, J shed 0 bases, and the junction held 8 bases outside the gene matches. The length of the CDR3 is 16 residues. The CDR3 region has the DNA TGTGCCAGCAGCTCCATAGCGGGCCGCTCCTACAATGAGCAGTTCTTC. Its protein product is CASSSIAGRSYNEQFF.

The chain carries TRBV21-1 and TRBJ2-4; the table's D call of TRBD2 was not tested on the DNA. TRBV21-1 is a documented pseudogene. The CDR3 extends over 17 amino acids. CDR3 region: CASPGIAGGPDKNIQYF. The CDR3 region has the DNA TGTGCCAGCCCAGGGATAGCGGGAGGGCCGGACAAAAACATTCAGTACTTC.

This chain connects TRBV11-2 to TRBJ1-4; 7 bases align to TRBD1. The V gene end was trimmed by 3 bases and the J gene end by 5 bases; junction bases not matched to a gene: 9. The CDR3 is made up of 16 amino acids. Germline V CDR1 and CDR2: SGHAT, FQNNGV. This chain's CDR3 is CASSFRTGRRNEKLFF. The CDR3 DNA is TGTGCCAGCAGCTTCAGGACAGGCAGGCGGAATGAAAAACTGTTTTTT.

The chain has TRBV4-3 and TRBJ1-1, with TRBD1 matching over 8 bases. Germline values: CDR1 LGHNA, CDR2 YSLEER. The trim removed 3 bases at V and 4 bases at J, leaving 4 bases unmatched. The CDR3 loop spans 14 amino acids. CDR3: CASSHGQGGTEAFF. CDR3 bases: TGCGCCAGCAGCCACGGACAGGGAGGCACTGAAGCTTTCTTT.

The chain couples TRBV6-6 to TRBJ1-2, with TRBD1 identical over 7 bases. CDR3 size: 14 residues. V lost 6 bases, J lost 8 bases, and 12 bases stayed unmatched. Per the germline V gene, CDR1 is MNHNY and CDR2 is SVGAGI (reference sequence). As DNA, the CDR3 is TGTGCCAGCAGCATTCAACAGGGGATGGACGGCTACACCTTC. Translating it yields CASSIQQGMDGYTF.

CDR3 DNA: TGCGCCAGCAGCCAGGGTGACAGGTCGCCCCAAGAGACCCAGTACTTC. It translates to CASSQGDRSPQETQYF. The chain uses TRBV4-3 and TRBJ2-5, with D possibly being TRBD1 (6 bases). The V end lost 3 bases, the J end lost 1 base, and 15 bases lay between the germline ends. Germline lookup yields CDR1 LGHNA and CDR2 YSLEER. The CDR3 consists of 16 residues.

The CDR3 reads CASSRTRNTGELFF. Here the CDR3 DNA reads TGTGCCAGTAGTCGGACACGGAACACCGGGGAGCTGTTTTTT. The rearrangement links TRBV19 to TRBJ2-2; TRBD1 is a possible D gene (5 bases). The V gene lost 5 bases and the J gene lost 1 base, with 8 bases spanning the gap. Germline CDR1 and CDR2: LNHDA and SQIVND (reference sequence). The CDR3 sequence is 14 residues long.

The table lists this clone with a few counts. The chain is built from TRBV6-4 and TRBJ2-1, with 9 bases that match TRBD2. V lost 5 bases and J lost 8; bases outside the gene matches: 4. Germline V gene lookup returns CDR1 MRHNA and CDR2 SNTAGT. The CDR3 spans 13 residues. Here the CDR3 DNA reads TGTGCCAGCAGTCAGCGGGAGGTCGATGAGCAGTTCTTC. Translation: CASSQREVDEQFF.

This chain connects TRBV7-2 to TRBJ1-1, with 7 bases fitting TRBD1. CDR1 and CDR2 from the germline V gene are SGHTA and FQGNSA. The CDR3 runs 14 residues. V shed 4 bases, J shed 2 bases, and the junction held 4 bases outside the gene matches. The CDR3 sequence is CASSSQGGNTEAFF. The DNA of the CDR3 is TGTGCCAGCAGCTCTCAGGGGGGTAACACTGAAGCTTTCTTT.

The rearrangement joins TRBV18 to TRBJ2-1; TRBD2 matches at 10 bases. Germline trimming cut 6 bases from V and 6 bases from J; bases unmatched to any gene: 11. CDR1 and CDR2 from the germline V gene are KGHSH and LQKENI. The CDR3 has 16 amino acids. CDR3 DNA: TGTGCCAGCTCGCCGACACTAGCGGGAAAATTCAATGAGCAGTTCTTC. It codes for CASSPTLAGKFNEQFF.

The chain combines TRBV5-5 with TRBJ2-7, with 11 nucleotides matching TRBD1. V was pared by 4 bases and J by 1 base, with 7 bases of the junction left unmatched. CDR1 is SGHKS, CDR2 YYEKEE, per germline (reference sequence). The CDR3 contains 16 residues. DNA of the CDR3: TGTGCCAGCAGCCCGAGGGGGACAGGGGGTTCCTACGAGCAGTACGTC. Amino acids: CASSPRGTGGSYEQYV.

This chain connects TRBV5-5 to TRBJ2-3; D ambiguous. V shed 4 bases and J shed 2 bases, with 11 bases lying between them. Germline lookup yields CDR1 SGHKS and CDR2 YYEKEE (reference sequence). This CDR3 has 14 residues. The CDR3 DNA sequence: TGTGCCAGCAGCCGGTTTGCGGACACAGATACGCAGTATTTT. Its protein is CASSRFADTDTQYF.

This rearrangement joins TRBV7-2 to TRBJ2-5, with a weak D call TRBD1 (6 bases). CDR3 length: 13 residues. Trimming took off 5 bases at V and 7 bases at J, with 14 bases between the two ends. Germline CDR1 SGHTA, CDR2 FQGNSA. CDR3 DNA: TGTGCCAGCAGCACAGGGATTTTGGCGACCCAGTACTTC. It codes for CASSTGILATQYF.

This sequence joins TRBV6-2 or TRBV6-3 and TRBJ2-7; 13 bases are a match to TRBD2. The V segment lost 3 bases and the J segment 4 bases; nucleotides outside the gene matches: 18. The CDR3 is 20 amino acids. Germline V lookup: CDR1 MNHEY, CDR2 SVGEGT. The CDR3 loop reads CASSYSLGLAGVNWMYEQYV. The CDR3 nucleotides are TGTGCCAGCAGTTATTCCCTCGGACTAGCGGGAGTGAATTGGATGTACGAGCAGTACGTC.

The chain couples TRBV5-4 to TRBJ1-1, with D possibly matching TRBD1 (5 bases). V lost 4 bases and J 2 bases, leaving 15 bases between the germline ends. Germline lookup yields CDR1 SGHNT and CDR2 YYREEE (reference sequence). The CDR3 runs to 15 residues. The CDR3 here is CASSKAREGNTEAFF. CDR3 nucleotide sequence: TGTGCCAGCAGCAAAGCCAGGGAGGGAAACACTGAAGCTTTCTTT. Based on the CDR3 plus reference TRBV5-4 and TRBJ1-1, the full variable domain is ETGVTQSPTHLIKTRGQQVTLRCSSQSGHNTVSWYQQALGQGPQFIFQYYREEENGRGNFPPRFSGLQFPNYSSELNVNALELDDSALYLCASSKAREGNTEAFFGQGTRLTVV.

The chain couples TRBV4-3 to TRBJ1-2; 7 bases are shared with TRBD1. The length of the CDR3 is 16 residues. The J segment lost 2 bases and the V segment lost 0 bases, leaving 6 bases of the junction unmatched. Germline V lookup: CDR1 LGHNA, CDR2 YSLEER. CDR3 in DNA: TGCGCCAGCAGCCAAGACATTAGGGACAGCAACTATGGCTACACCTTC. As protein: CASSQDIRDSNYGYTF.

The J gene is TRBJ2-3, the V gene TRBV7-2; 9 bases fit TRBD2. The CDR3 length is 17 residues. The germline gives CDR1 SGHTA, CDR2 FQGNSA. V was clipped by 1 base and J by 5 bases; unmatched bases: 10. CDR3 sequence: CASSLVGGGRAVDTQYF. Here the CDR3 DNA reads TGTGCCAGCAGCTTAGTGGGTGGCGGGAGGGCCGTAGATACGCAGTATTTT.

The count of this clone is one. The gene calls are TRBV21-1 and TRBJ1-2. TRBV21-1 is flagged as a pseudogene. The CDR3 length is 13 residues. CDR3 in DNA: TGTGCCAGCAGCCAACGGGGTGACTATGGCTACACCTTC. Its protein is CASSQRGDYGYTF.

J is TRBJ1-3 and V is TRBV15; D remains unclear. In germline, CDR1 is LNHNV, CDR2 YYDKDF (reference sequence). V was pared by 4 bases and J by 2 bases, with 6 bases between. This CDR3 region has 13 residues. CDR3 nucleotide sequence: TGTGCCACCAGCAAAATAGCTGGAAACACCATATATTTT. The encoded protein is CATSKIAGNTIYF.

The DNA for the CDR3 is TGTGCCAGCAGTTTAGGTCTAGCAGGTCCCAATGAGCAGTTCTTC. This codes for CASSLGLAGPNEQFF. The chain joins TRBV27 to TRBJ2-1; a weak D match, TRBD2 (5 bases). The CDR3 covers 15 residues. V was pared by 2 bases and J by 6 bases, with 14 bases between. The germline V gene has CDR1 MNHEY and CDR2 SMNVEV (reference sequence).

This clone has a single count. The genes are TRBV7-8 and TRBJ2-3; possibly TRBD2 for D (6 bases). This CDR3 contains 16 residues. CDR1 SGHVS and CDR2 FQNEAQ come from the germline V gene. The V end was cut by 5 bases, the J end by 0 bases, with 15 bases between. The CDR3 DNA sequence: TGTGCCAGCAGCCGAGATGGGAGGACTAGCACAGATACGCAGTATTTT. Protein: CASSRDGRTSTDTQYF.

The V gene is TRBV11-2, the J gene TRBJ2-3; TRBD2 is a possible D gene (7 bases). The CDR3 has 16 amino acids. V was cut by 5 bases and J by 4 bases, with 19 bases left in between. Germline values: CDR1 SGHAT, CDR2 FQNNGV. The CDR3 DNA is TGTGCCAGCAGCCCCCAAATTAGGGGGGGCTCAGATACGCAGTATTTT. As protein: CASSPQIRGGSDTQYF.

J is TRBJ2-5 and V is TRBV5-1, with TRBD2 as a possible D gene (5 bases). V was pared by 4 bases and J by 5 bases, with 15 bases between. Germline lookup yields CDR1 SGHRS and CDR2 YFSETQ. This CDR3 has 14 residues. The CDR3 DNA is TGCGCCAGCAGCCTGGATGCAAGAGGGGAGACCCAGTACTTC. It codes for CASSLDARGETQYF.

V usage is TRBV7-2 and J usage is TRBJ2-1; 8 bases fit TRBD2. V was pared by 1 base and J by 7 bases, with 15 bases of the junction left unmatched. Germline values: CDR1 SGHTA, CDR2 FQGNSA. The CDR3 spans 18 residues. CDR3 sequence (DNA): TGTGCCAGCAGCTTAGTCCCCCCCCCAGCGGGGGTGGGAAATGAGCAGTTCTTC. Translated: CASSLVPPPAGVGNEQFF.

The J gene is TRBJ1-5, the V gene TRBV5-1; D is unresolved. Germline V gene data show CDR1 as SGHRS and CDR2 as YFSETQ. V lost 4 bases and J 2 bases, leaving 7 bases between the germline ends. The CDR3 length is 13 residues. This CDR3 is CASSPDGNQPQHF. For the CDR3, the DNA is TGCGCCAGCAGCCCAGATGGCAATCAGCCCCAGCATTTT.

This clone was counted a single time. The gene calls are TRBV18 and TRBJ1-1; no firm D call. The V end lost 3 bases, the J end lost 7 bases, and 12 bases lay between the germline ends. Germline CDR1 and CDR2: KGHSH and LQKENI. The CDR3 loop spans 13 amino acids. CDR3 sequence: CASSPGGGYEAFF. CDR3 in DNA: TGTGCCAGCTCACCGGGTGGAGGTTATGAAGCTTTCTTT.

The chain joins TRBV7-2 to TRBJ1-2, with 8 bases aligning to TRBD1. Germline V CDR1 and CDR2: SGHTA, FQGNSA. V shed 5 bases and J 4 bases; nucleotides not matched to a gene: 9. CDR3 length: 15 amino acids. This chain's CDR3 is CASSKTGTGFYGYTF. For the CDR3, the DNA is TGTGCCAGCAGCAAGACCGGGACAGGCTTCTATGGCTACACCTTC.

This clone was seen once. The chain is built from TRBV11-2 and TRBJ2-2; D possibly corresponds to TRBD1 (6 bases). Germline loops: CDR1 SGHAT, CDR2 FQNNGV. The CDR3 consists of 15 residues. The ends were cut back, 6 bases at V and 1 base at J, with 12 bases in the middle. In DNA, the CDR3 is TGTGCCAGCAGACCCGGGACACAGAACACCGGGGAGCTGTTTTTT. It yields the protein CASRPGTQNTGELFF.

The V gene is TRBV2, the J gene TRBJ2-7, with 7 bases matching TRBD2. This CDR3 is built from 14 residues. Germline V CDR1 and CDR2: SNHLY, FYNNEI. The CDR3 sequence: CASSKASGPYEQYV. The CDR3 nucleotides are TGTGCCAGCAGTAAAGCTAGCGGCCCCTACGAGCAGTACGTC.